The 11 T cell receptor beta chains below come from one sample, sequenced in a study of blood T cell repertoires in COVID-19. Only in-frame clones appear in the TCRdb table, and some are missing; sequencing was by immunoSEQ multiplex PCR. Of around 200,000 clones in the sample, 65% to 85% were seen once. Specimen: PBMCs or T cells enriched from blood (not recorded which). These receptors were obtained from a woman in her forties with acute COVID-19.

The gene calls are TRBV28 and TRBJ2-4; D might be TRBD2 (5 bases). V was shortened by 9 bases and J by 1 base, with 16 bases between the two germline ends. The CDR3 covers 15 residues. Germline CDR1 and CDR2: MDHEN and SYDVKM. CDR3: CASRGDGDAKNIQYF. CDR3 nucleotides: TGTGCCAGTCGTGGAGACGGGGATGCCAAAAACATTCAGTACTTC. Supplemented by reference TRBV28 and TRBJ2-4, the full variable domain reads DVKVTQSSRYLVKRTGEKVFLECVQDMDHENMFWYRQDPGLGLRLIYFSYDVKMKEKGDIPEGYSVSREKKERFSLILESASTNQTSMYLCASRGDGDAKNIQYFGAGTRLSVL.

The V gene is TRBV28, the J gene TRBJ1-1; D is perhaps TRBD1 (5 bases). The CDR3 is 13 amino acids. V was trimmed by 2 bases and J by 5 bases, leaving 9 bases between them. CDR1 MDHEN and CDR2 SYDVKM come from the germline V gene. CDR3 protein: CASSLQGLTEAFF. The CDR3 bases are TGTGCCAGCAGTTTACAGGGACTTACTGAAGCTTTCTTT.

CDR3 coding DNA: TGTGCCTGGAGTGTAGACAGGGGATACGAGCAGTACTTC. Residues: CAWSVDRGYEQYF. This chain links TRBV30 with TRBJ2-7; 8 nucleotides agree with TRBD1. The V segment lost 0 bases and the J segment 4 bases; nucleotides outside the gene matches: 2. The CDR3 length is 13 residues. Per the germline V gene, CDR1 is GTSNPN and CDR2 is SVGIG (reference sequence).

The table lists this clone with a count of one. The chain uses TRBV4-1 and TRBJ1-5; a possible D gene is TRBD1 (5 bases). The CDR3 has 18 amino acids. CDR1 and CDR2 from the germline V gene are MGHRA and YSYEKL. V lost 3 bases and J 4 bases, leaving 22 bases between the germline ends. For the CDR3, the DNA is TGCGCCAGCAGCCAGCTCCCGGGGGGTTTTTTAGGGAATCAGCCCCAGCATTTT. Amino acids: CASSQLPGGFLGNQPQHF.

The CDR3 loop is CASSLTSVLGNTIYF. As DNA, the CDR3 is TGTGCCAGCAGCTTAACAAGCGTGCTTGGAAACACCATATATTTT. The V gene is TRBV7-9, the J gene TRBJ1-3; no reliable D call. Trimming stripped 2 bases from V and 3 bases from J, with 11 bases between. Looked up from germline, CDR1 is SEHNR and CDR2 is FQNEAQ (reference sequence). This CDR3 comprises 15 residues.

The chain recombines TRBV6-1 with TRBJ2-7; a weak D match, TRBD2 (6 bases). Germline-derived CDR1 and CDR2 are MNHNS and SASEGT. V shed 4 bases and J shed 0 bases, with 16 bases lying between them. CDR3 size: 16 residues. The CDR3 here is CASSGLGGVSSYEQYF. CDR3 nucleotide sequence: TGTGCCAGCAGTGGCCTCGGCGGGGTTAGCTCCTACGAGCAGTACTTC.

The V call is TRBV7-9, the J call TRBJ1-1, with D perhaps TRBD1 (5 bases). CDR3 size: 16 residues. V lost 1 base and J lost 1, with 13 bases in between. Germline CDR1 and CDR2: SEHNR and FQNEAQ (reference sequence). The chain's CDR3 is CASSLGDRQTNTEAFF. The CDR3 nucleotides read TGTGCCAGCAGCTTAGGTGATCGACAGACGAACACTGAAGCTTTCTTT.

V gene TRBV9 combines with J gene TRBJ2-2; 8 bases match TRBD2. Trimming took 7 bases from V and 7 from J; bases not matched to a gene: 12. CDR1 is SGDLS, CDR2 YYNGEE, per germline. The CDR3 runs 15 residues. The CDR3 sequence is CASSPDQREYGELFF. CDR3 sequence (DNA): TGTGCCAGCTCCCCAGACCAGCGGGAGTACGGGGAGCTGTTTTTT.

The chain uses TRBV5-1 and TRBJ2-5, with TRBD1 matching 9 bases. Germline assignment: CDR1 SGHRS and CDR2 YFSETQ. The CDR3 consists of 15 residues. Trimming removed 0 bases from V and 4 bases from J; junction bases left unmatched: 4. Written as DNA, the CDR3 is TGCGCCAGCAGCTTGGCCGGGACAGGGATAGAGACCCAGTACTTC. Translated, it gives CASSLAGTGIETQYF.

CDR3 in amino acids: CSVDRSGTGNEKLFF. The CDR3 coding sequence is TGCAGCGTTGACCGGTCCGGGACAGGGAATGAAAAACTGTTTTTT. V is TRBV29-1 and J is TRBJ1-4; 9 bases align to TRBD1. This CDR3 has 15 amino acids. Trimming at V came to 3 bases and at J to 5 bases, leaving 7 bases not matched to a gene. Germline V gene data show CDR1 as SQVTM and CDR2 as ANQGSEA.

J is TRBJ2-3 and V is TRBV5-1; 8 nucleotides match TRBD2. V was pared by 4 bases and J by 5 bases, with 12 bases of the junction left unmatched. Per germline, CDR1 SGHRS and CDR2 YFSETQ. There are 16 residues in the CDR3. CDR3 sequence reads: CASSLEIAGKGDTQYF. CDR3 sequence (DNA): TGCGCCAGCAGCCTAGAAATAGCGGGAAAGGGAGATACGCAGTATTTT. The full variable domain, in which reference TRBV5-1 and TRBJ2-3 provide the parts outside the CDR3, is KAGVTQTPRYLIKTRGQQVTLSCSPISGHRSVSWYQQTPGQGLQFLFEYFSETQRNKGNFPGRFSGRQFSNSRSEMNVSTLELGDSALYLCASSLEIAGKGDTQYFGPGTRLTVL.